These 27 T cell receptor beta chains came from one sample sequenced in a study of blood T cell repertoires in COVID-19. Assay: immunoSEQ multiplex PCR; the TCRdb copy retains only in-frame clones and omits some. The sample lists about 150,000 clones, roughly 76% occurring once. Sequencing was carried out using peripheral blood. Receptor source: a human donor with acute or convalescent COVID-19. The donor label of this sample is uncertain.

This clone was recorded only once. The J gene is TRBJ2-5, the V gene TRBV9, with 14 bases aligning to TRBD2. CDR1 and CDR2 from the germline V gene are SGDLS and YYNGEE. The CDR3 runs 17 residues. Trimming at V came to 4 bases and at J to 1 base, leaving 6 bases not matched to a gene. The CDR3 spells CASSPGTSGGFQETQYF. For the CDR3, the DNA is TGTGCCAGCAGCCCCGGGACTAGCGGGGGATTCCAAGAGACCCAGTACTTC.

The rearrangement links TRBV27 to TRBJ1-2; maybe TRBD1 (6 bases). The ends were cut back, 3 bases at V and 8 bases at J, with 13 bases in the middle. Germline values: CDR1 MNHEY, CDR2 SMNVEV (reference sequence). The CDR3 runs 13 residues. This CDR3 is CASSFLGQGGYTF. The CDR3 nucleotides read TGTGCCAGCAGTTTTTTAGGGCAGGGGGGCTACACCTTC.

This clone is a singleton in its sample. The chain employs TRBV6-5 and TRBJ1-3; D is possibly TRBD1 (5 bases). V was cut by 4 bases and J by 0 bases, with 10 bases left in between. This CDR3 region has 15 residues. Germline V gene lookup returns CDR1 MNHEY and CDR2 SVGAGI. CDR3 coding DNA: TGTGCCAGCAGTTCACAGGATCACTCTGGAAACACCATATATTTT. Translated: CASSSQDHSGNTIYF.

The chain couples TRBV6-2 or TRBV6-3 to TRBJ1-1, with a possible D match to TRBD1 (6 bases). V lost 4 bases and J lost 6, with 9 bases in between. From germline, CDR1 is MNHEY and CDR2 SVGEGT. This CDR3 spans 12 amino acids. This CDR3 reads CASSWGGPEAFF. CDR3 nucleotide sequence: TGTGCCAGCAGTTGGGGGGGCCCTGAAGCTTTCTTT.

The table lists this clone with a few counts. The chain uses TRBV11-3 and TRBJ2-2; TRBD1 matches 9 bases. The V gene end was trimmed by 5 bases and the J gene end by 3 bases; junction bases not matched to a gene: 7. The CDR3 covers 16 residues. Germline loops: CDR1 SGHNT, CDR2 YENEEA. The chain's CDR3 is CASSPKGTGYTGELFF. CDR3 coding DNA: TGTGCCAGCAGCCCTAAAGGGACAGGGTACACCGGGGAGCTGTTTTTT.

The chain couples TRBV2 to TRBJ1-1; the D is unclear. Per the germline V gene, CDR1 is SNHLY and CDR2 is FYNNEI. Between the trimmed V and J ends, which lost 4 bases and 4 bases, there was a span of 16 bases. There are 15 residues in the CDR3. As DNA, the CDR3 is TGTGCCAGCAGTGCTATAGCCGGGGTAGGCACTGAAGCTTTCTTT. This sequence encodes CASSAIAGVGTEAFF.

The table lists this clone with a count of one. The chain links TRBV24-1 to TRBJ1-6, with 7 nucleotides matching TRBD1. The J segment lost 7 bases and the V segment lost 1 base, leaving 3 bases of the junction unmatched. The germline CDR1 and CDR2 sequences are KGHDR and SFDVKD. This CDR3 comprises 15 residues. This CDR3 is CATSDLGGANSPLHF. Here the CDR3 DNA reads TGTGCCACCAGTGATTTAGGGGGCGCAAATTCACCCCTCCACTTT.

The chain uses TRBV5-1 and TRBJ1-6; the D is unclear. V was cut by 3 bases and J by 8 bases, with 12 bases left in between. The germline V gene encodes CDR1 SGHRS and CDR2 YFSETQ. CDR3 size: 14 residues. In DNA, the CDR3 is TGCGCCAGCAGCTATGACCTCGGGGATTCACCCCTCCACTTT. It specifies CASSYDLGDSPLHF.

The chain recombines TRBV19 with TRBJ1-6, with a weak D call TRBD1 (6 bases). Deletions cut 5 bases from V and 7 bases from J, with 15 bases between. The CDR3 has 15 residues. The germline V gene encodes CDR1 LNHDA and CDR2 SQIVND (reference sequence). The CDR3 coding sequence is TGTGCCAGTAGTTCCACCGGGACACAGAATTCACCCCTCCACTTT. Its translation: CASSSTGTQNSPLHF.

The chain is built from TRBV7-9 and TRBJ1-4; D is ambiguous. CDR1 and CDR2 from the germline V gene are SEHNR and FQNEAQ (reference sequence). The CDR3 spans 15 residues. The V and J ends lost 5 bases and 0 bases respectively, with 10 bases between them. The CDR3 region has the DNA TGTGCCAGCAGCCGTCTGGTAGCAACTAATGAAAAACTGTTTTTT. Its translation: CASSRLVATNEKLFF.

CDR3 DNA sequence: TGTGCCAGCAGTGAGAGTGGAGGGAACACTGAAGCTTTCTTT. Amino acid sequence: CASSESGGNTEAFF. This chain connects TRBV2 to TRBJ1-1; the D is unclear. Trimming removed 3 bases from V and 1 base from J, with 9 bases in between. The length of the CDR3 is 14 residues. Germline V gives CDR1 SNHLY, CDR2 FYNNEI.

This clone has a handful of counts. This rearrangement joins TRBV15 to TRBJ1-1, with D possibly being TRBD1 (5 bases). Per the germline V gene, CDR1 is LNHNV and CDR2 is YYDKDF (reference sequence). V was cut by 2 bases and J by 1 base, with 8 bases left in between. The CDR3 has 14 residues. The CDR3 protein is CATSRPGQNTEAFF. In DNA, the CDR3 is TGTGCCACCAGCAGACCCGGACAGAACACTGAAGCTTTCTTT.

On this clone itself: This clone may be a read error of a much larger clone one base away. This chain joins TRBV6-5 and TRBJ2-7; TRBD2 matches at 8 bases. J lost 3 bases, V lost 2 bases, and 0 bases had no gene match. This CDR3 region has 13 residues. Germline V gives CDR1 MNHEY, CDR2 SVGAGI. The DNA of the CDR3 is TGTGCCAGCAGTTACCGGGAGGGCTACGAGCAGTACTTC. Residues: CASSYREGYEQYF.

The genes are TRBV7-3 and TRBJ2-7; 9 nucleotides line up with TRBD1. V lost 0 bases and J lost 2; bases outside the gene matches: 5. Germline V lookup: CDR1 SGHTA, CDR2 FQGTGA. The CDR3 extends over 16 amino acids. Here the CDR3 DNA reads TGTGCCAGCAGCTTAACGGGACAGGGAAAAACCTACGAGCAGTACGTC. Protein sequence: CASSLTGQGKTYEQYV.

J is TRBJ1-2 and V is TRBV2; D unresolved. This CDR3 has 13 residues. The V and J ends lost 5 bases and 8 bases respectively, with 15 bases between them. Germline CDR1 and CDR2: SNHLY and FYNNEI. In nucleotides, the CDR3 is TGTGCCAGCAGTAATGCAGGCTTCGAAGGCTACACCTTC. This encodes CASSNAGFEGYTF.

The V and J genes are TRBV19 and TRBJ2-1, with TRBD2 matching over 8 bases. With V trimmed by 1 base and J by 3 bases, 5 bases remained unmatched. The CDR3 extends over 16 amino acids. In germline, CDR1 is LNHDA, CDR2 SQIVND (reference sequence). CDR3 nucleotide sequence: TGTGCCAGTAGTATAGGGGCGGGGGGACTCTACAATGAGCAGTTCTTC. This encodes CASSIGAGGLYNEQFF.

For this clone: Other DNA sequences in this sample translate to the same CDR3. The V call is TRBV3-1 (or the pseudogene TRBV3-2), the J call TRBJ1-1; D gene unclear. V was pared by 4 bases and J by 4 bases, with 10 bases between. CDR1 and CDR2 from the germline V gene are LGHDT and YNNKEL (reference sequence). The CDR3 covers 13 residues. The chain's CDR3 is CASSLREGTEAFF. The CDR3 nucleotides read TGTGCCAGCAGCCTTCGGGAGGGCACTGAAGCTTTCTTT.

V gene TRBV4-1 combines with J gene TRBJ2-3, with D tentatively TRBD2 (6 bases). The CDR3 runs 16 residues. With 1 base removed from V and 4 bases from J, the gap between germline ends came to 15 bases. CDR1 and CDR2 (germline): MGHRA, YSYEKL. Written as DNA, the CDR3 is TGCGCCAGCAGCCAAGCGGCACACGGGAGCGCAGATACGCAGTATTTT. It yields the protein CASSQAAHGSADTQYF.

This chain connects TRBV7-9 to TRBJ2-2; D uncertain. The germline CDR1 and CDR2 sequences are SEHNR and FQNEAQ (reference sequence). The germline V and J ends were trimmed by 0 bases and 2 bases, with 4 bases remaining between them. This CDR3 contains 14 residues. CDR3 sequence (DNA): TGTGCCAGCAGCTTAGCGTCTAACACCGGGGAGCTGTTTTTT. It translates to CASSLASNTGELFF.

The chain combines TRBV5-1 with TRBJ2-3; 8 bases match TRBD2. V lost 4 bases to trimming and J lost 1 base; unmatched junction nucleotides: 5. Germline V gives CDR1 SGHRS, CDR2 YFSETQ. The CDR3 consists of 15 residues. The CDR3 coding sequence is TGCGCCAGCAGCGACCAAGCGGGGGGCACAGATACGCAGTATTTT. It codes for CASSDQAGGTDTQYF.

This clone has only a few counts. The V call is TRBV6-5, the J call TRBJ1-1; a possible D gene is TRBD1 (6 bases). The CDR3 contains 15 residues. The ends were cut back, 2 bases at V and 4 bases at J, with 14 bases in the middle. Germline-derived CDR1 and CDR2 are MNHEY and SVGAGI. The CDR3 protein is CASSYPTGGSTEAFF. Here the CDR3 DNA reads TGTGCCAGCAGTTACCCGACAGGTGGGAGCACTGAAGCTTTCTTT.

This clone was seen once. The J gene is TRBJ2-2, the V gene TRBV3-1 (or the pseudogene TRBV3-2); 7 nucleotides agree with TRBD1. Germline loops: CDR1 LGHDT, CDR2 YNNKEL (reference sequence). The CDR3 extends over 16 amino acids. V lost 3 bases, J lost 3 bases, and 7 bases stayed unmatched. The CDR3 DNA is TGTGCCAGCAGCCACCTAGGGGGACAGCACACCGGGGAGCTGTTTTTT. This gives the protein CASSHLGGQHTGELFF.

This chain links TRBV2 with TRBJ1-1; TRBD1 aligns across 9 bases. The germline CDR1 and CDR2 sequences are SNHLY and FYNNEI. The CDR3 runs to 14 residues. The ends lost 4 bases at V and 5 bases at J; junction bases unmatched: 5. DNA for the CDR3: TGTGCCAGCAGTGTAGACAGGGGGAGGACTGAAGCTTTCTTT. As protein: CASSVDRGRTEAFF.

The CDR3 sequence: CASSLGTGTGLSLNTEAFF. In nucleotides, the CDR3 is TGCGCCAGCAGCTTGGGAACCGGGACAGGTCTCTCTCTGAACACTGAAGCTTTCTTT. The rearrangement joins TRBV5-1 to TRBJ1-1; 8 bases align to TRBD1. Germline values: CDR1 SGHRS, CDR2 YFSETQ. V shed 0 bases, J shed 0 bases, and the junction held 13 bases outside the gene matches. The CDR3 length is 19 residues.

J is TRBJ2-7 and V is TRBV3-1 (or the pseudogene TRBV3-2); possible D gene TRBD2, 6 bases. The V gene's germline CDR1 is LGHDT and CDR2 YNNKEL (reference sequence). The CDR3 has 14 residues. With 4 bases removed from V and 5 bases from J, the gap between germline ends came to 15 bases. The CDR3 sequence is CASSRLGGDHEQYF. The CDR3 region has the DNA TGTGCCAGCAGCCGTCTAGGCGGGGACCACGAGCAGTACTTC.

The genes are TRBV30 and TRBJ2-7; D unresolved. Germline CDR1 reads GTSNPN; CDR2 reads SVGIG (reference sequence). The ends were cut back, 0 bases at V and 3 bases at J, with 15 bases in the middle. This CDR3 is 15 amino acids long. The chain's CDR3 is CAWSVRGVGSYEQYF. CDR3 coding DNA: TGTGCCTGGAGTGTACGAGGTGTAGGCAGCTACGAGCAGTACTTC. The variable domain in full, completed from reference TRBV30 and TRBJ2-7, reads SQTIHQWPATLVQPVGSPLSLECTVEGTSNPNLYWYRQAAGRGLQLLFYSVGIGQISSEVPQNLSASRPQDRQFILSSKKLLLSDSGFYLCAWSVRGVGSYEQYFGPGTRLTVT.

The CDR3 DNA reads as TGTGCCAGCAGCGTAGGCAGTGGGAGGAATCAGCCCCAGCATTTT. Protein product: CASSVGSGRNQPQHF. The chain carries TRBV9 and TRBJ1-5; D not certain. The V gene lost 0 bases and the J gene lost 4 bases, with 11 bases spanning the gap. The CDR3 is made up of 15 amino acids. In germline, CDR1 is SGDLS, CDR2 YYNGEE.